Presented here are 30 T cell receptor beta chains from one specimen sequenced in a study of identical twins. TCRdb re-called the 5' RACE reads with MiXCR, one entry per CDR3 protein. The sample lists hundreds of thousands of distinct CDR3 sequences; less than 7% were seen once. The sequencing input was naive T cells sorted from blood. Receptors originate from a man aged 18 to 29 in good health.

There are a few counts of this clonotype. This chain joins TRBV12-3 or TRBV12-4 and TRBJ2-2, with TRBD2 matching 10 bases. The V segment lost 2 bases and the J segment 6 bases; nucleotides outside the gene matches: 9. This CDR3 has 17 amino acids. The CDR3: CASSLSSGLAGAGELFF. As DNA, the CDR3 is TGTGCCAGCAGTTTATCCTCAGGGCTAGCGGGAGCCGGGGAGCTGTTTTTT.

This sequence joins TRBV7-9 and TRBJ1-2, with unresolved D. CDR3 length: 14 residues. The V and J ends lost 2 bases and 6 bases respectively, with 13 bases between them. Germline V lookup: CDR1 SEHNR, CDR2 FQNEAQ (reference sequence). CDR3 nucleotides: TGTGCCAGCAGCTTATCCCCCAGGAACAATGGCTACACCTTC. It specifies CASSLSPRNNGYTF.

In this sample, this clonotype turned up a few times. The CDR3: CASSLQRRTDTQYF. In DNA, the CDR3 is TGTGCCAGCAGCTTGCAGAGACGCACAGATACGCAGTATTTT. V usage is TRBV7-2 and J usage is TRBJ2-3; D gene unclear. CDR3 length: 14 amino acids. Germline V gene sequence: CDR1 SGHTA, CDR2 FQGNSA. With 3 bases removed from V and 1 base from J, the gap between germline ends came to 8 bases.

This clonotype was observed many times. V and J are TRBV27 and TRBJ2-1; D is unclear. Trimming took 3 bases from V and 3 from J, leaving 9 bases between them. Germline V gene sequence: CDR1 MNHEY, CDR2 SMNVEV (reference sequence). There are 14 residues in the CDR3. CDR3 sequence: CASSFFDGYNEQFF. DNA for the CDR3: TGTGCCAGCAGTTTTTTTGATGGCTACAATGAGCAGTTCTTC.

This clonotype came up many times. The chain has TRBV5-1 and TRBJ2-4; the match to TRBD2 covers 9 bases. CDR3 length: 15 amino acids. The germline gives CDR1 SGHRS, CDR2 YFSETQ. With V trimmed by 2 bases and J by 7 bases, 7 bases remained unmatched. In nucleotides, the CDR3 is TGCGCCAGCAGCTTCCTGCGGGAGGGCCGGAACATTCAGTACTTC. It codes for CASSFLREGRNIQYF.

This clonotype was found many times. The chain recombines TRBV4-1 with TRBJ2-3; D call uncertain. The CDR3 is 16 residues long. V lost 0 bases to trimming and J lost 2 bases, with 12 bases between them. CDR1 is MGHRA and CDR2 is YSYEKL in the germline V gene. The CDR3 region is CASSQDLLLTTDTQYF. CDR3 coding DNA: TGCGCCAGCAGCCAAGATCTTCTACTTACCACAGATACGCAGTATTTT.

The chain is built from TRBV20-1 and TRBJ1-1, with a possible D match to TRBD1 (5 bases). The germline gives CDR1 DFQATT, CDR2 SNEGSKA (reference sequence). V shed 2 bases and J shed 2 bases, with 12 bases lying between them. The length of the CDR3 is 14 residues. In DNA form, the CDR3 reads TGCAGTGCTAGAAGCCCAGGGAGCAACACTGAAGCTTTCTTT. Amino acid sequence: CSARSPGSNTEAFF.

This clonotype was seen more than once but under ten times. V is TRBV28 and J is TRBJ1-1, with D possibly being TRBD1 (6 bases). V was cut by 5 bases and J by 6 bases, with 10 bases left in between. This CDR3 is built from 12 residues. Germline CDR1 is MDHEN and CDR2 is SYDVKM. CDR3 region: CASSPPGAEAFF. The DNA of the CDR3 is TGTGCCAGCAGTCCCCCAGGGGCTGAAGCTTTCTTT. Variable domain in full (rest from reference TRBV28 and TRBJ1-1): DVKVTQSSRYLVKRTGEKVFLECVQDMDHENMFWYRQDPGLGLRLIYFSYDVKMKEKGDIPEGYSVSREKKERFSLILESASTNQTSMYLCASSPPGAEAFFGQGTRLTVV.

At least ten counts were recorded for this clonotype. V usage is TRBV29-1 and J usage is TRBJ2-2, with 7 bases identical to TRBD2. Germline loops: CDR1 SQVTM, CDR2 ANQGSEA. Trimming took 6 bases from V and 7 from J; bases not matched to a gene: 8. This CDR3 has 13 residues. As DNA, the CDR3 is TGCAGCGTCGTTAGCGGGTCGGGCGGGGAGCTGTTTTTT. Translated: CSVVSGSGGELFF.

This clonotype has a count of ten or more. The J gene is TRBJ2-6, the V gene TRBV20-1; D remains ambiguous. V lost 1 base and J lost 0, with 19 bases in between. The length of the CDR3 is 19 residues. Germline V gene lookup returns CDR1 DFQATT and CDR2 SNEGSKA (reference sequence). CDR3 protein: CSARVKRLQVHSGANVLTF. The DNA for the CDR3 is TGCAGTGCTAGAGTTAAACGGTTGCAGGTTCACTCTGGGGCCAACGTCCTGACTTTC.

This clonotype was seen at least ten times. This sequence joins TRBV12-3 or TRBV12-4 and TRBJ2-1, with 8 bases that match TRBD2. The CDR3 consists of 14 residues. V shed 4 bases, J shed 3 bases, and the junction held 2 bases outside the gene matches. The chain's CDR3 is CASSSSGLYNEQFF. The CDR3 DNA is TGTGCCAGCAGTTCTAGCGGGCTCTACAATGAGCAGTTCTTC.

Many counts were recorded for this clonotype. CDR3 coding DNA: TGTGCCAGCAGCCCGGGACAGAGCTATGGCTACACCTTC. Translating gives CASSPGQSYGYTF. The chain combines TRBV14 with TRBJ1-2; 7 bases line up with TRBD1. This CDR3 is built from 13 residues. V lost 4 bases to trimming and J lost 4 bases; unmatched junction nucleotides: 3. Germline V CDR1 and CDR2: SGHDN, FVKESK.

This clonotype came up many times. The V and J genes are TRBV27 and TRBJ2-7; TRBD2 is a possible D gene (5 bases). V dropped 5 bases and J dropped 7 bases, with 12 bases sitting between them. This CDR3 is 12 amino acids long. Germline V lookup: CDR1 MNHEY, CDR2 SMNVEV (reference sequence). The CDR3, as DNA: TGTGCCAGCAGTACAACTTCGGGGGAGCAGTACGTC. Residues: CASSTTSGEQYV.

This clonotype was counted between two and nine times. The V and J genes are TRBV30 and TRBJ2-5; possibly TRBD2 for D (7 bases). V was clipped by 4 bases and J by 5 bases, with 11 bases between them. Germline CDR1 and CDR2: GTSNPN and SVGIG (reference sequence). CDR3 length equals 12 residues. The CDR3, as DNA: TGTGCCTGGACTGAGGGGGGGGAGACCCAGTACTTC. The encoded protein is CAWTEGGETQYF.

J is TRBJ1-2 and V is TRBV12-3 or TRBV12-4; D may be TRBD1 (5 bases). The V end lost 6 bases, the J end lost 5 bases, and 16 bases lay between the germline ends. The CDR3 is made up of 14 amino acids. CDR3 sequence reads: CASRRQFAVYGYTF. The CDR3 coding sequence is TGTGCCAGCAGAAGACAGTTTGCCGTTTATGGCTACACCTTC.

This clonotype has a handful of counts. This chain connects TRBV24-1 to TRBJ2-3, with 8 positions matching TRBD2. The ends lost 3 bases at V and 2 bases at J; junction bases unmatched: 12. Germline V gene lookup returns CDR1 KGHDR and CDR2 SFDVKD. This CDR3 region has 18 residues. As DNA, the CDR3 is TGTGCCACCAGTGATCCTTTGCGGGTAGCGGGGTCCACAGATACGCAGTATTTT. Translating gives CATSDPLRVAGSTDTQYF.

There are many counts of this clonotype. The rearrangement links TRBV5-1 to TRBJ2-1, with 9 bases fitting TRBD2. The CDR3 runs to 17 residues. Germline CDR1 SGHRS, CDR2 YFSETQ. J gave up 0 bases and V 4 bases, and 8 bases lay outside the gene matches. DNA of the CDR3: TGCGCCAGCAGCCGCTTTAGCGGGAGTGTCTCCTACAATGAGCAGTTCTTC. Translation: CASSRFSGSVSYNEQFF.

This clonotype was found many times. V usage is TRBV27 and J usage is TRBJ2-3; 7 positions agree with TRBD1. This CDR3 has 12 amino acids. Per the germline V gene, CDR1 is MNHEY and CDR2 is SMNVEV (reference sequence). V was clipped by 6 bases and J by 4 bases; unmatched bases: 1. In DNA, the CDR3 is TGTGCCAGCAGACAGGGGTCAGATACGCAGTATTTT. Translation gives CASRQGSDTQYF.

This clonotype was found a few times. The chain combines TRBV20-1 with TRBJ2-3; TRBD2 matches at 8 bases. Germline lookup yields CDR1 DFQATT and CDR2 SNEGSKA (reference sequence). With V trimmed by 6 bases and J by 0 bases, 5 bases remained unmatched. This CDR3 has 14 residues. In DNA form, the CDR3 reads TGCAGTGCCGTAAGCGGGAGTAGCACAGATACGCAGTATTTT. This encodes CSAVSGSSTDTQYF.

This clonotype was counted many times. V and J are TRBV4-3 and TRBJ2-3, with TRBD2 identical over 8 bases. V lost 0 bases and J lost 0; bases outside the gene matches: 2. Germline CDR1 reads LGHNA; CDR2 reads YSLEER. The CDR3 sequence is 16 residues long. The CDR3 is CASSQETGGSTDTQYF. CDR3 coding DNA: TGCGCCAGCAGCCAAGAAACGGGAGGGAGCACAGATACGCAGTATTTT.

This clonotype has a count of ten or more. The J gene is TRBJ2-2, the V gene TRBV29-1; 11 bases match TRBD1. The CDR3 consists of 14 residues. Losses at the gene ends were 6 bases for V and 6 bases for J; bases not matched to a gene: 6. The germline gives CDR1 SQVTM, CDR2 ANQGSEA. CDR3 sequence reads: CSVGQGAFPGELFF. The CDR3 bases are TGCAGCGTCGGACAGGGGGCGTTCCCCGGGGAGCTGTTTTTT.

This clonotype was counted ten times or more. The V and J genes are TRBV12-3 or TRBV12-4 and TRBJ1-5; 9 bases are a match to TRBD1. Losses at the gene ends were 5 bases for V and 4 bases for J; bases not matched to a gene: 6. CDR3 size: 15 residues. DNA for the CDR3: TGTGCCAGCAGTCTCGGGACAGGGAGTAATCAGCCCCAGCATTTT. Its protein product is CASSLGTGSNQPQHF.

This clonotype appeared a few times. The V and J genes are TRBV20-1 and TRBJ1-2; possibly TRBD1 for D (5 bases). CDR3 length: 16 residues. The V end was cut by 1 base, the J end by 2 bases, with 17 bases between. Germline V gene lookup returns CDR1 DFQATT and CDR2 SNEGSKA (reference sequence). The CDR3 here is CSARGPGTIANYGYTF. The CDR3 bases are TGCAGTGCTAGAGGACCCGGGACGATCGCCAACTATGGCTACACCTTC.

J is TRBJ1-1 and V is TRBV19; a weak D match, TRBD1 (5 bases). Per the germline V gene, CDR1 is LNHDA and CDR2 is SQIVND (reference sequence). The CDR3 loop spans 13 amino acids. V lost 3 bases and J lost 5, with 10 bases in between. In DNA, the CDR3 is TGTGCCAGTAGTATGGGTAAGGGGACTGAAGCTTTCTTT. As protein: CASSMGKGTEAFF.

The chain employs TRBV15 and TRBJ1-1; D is unclear. This CDR3 contains 13 residues. Trimming took off 0 bases at V and 7 bases at J, with 9 bases between the two ends. CDR1 and CDR2 (germline): LNHNV, YYDKDF (reference sequence). CDR3 DNA: TGTGCCACCAGCAGAGATGCGGTTTATGAAGCTTTCTTT. The encoded protein is CATSRDAVYEAFF.

The V and J genes are TRBV20-1 and TRBJ1-2; unclear D gene. Deletions cut 5 bases from V and 4 bases from J, with 14 bases between. The V gene's germline CDR1 is DFQATT and CDR2 SNEGSKA (reference sequence). The CDR3 is 13 residues long. DNA of the CDR3: TGCAGTGCTCAGAGCGAGGGCAGCTATGGCTACACCTTC. This translates into CSAQSEGSYGYTF.

This clonotype turned up a few times. V gene TRBV29-1 combines with J gene TRBJ1-3; 10 bases agree with TRBD1. Germline V gives CDR1 SQVTM, CDR2 ANQGSEA. There are 15 residues in the CDR3. With 3 bases clipped from V and 0 bases from J, the junction kept 2 bases outside the gene matches. Here the CDR3 DNA reads TGCAGCGTTGAGGGACAGGGGATCTCTGGAAACACCATATATTTT. It yields the protein CSVEGQGISGNTIYF.

This clonotype appeared many times. The V and J genes are TRBV7-9 and TRBJ1-3; no definite D call. Trimming removed 7 bases from V and 3 bases from J, with 19 bases in between. CDR1 is SEHNR, CDR2 FQNEAQ, per germline (reference sequence). The CDR3 spans 16 residues. As DNA, the CDR3 is TGTGCCAGCACCCCTCCGACGTGGGGTGTTGGAAACACCATATATTTT. It codes for CASTPPTWGVGNTIYF.

This clonotype was observed a handful of times. The gene calls are TRBV12-5 and TRBJ2-1; 13 bases line up with TRBD2. This CDR3 contains 16 residues. Germline CDR1 reads LGHNT; CDR2 reads FRNRAP. After removal of 4 bases from V and 9 bases from J, the junction contained 9 bases not matched to a gene. CDR3 DNA: TGTGCTAGTGGTTCGCCGACTAGCGGGAGGAATACTGAGCAGTTCTTC. Translated: CASGSPTSGRNTEQFF. The variable domain in full, completed from reference TRBV12-5 and TRBJ2-1, reads DARVTQTPRHKVTEMGQEVTMRCQPILGHNTVFWYRQTMMQGLELLAYFRNRAPLDDSGMPKDRFSAEMPDATLATLKIQPSEPRDSAVYFCASGSPTSGRNTEQFFGPGTRLTVL.

This clonotype was recorded many times. V and J are TRBV10-3 and TRBJ1-4; TRBD1 agrees at 7 bases. The CDR3 runs to 13 residues. After removal of 11 bases from V and 5 bases from J, the junction contained 8 bases not matched to a gene. Germline values: CDR1 ENHRY, CDR2 SYGVKD. CDR3 sequence reads: CAVGGQLNEKLFF. The DNA for the CDR3 is TGTGCCGTCGGGGGACAGCTCAATGAAAAACTGTTTTTT.